This T cell receptor beta chain was obtained from a study of Graves' ophthalmopathy and Graves' hyperthyroidism. General study findings and limits: In predicting ophthalmopathy progression, the model reached roughly 69% sensitivity and roughly 75% specificity.

A note on this clonotype: Its antigen is not known.

Germline CDR1 is LNHNV and CDR2 is YYDKDF (reference sequence). This CDR3 is 14 amino acids long. Trimming pared 2 bases from V and 3 bases from J, leaving 11 bases between. Amplification of the TCR beta CDR3 regions used RNA transcripts (as template). The authors performed first-round RT-PCR with HTBI primers and then a second-round multiplex PCR. Via MiXCR, TCRdb re-called the multiplex PCR reads, giving one row per CDR3 protein. The data contain 740,000 or so distinct CDR3 sequences, roughly 40% of them seen just once; the ten biggest clones take up 44%. The diagnosis combined clinical symptoms, thyroxine, TRAb, thyroid ultrasound and orbital computed tomography scans.

Sequencing used peripheral blood. The chain is built from TRBV15 and TRBJ2-7; D is undetermined. The clonotype was recovered from an adult man with Graves' ophthalmopathy. The CDR3 nucleotides are TGTGCCACCAGCAGAACCCCACCGGACTACGAGCAGTACTTC. Amino acids: CATSRTPPDYEQYF.